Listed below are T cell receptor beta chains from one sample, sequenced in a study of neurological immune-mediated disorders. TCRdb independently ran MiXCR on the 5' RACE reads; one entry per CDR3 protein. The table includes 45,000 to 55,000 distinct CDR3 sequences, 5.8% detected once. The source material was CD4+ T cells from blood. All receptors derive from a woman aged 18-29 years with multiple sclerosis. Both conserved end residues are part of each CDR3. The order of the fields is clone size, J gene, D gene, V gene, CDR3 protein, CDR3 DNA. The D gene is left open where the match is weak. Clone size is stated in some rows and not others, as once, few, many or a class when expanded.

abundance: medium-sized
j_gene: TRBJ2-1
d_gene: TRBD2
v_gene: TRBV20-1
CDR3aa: CSARSSGNALPYNEQFF
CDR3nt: TGCAGTGCTAGATCCAGCGGGAACGCCCTACCCTACAATGAGCAGTTCTTC

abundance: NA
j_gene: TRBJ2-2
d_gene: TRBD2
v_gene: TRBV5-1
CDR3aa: CASSYAGGGKNTGELFF
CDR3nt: TGCGCCAGCAGCTACGCCGGGGGGGGGAAGAACACCGGGGAGCTGTTTTTT

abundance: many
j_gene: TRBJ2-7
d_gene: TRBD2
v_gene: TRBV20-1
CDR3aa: CSATGLAGYEQYF
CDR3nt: TGCAGTGCAACGGGACTAGCGGGCTACGAGCAGTACTTC

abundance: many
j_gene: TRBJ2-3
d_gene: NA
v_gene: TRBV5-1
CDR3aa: CASSLEGGTDTQYF
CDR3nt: TGCGCCAGCAGCTTGGAGGGGGGCACAGATACGCAGTATTTT

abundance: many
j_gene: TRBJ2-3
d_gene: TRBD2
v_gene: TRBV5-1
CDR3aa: CASSLSGGVQDTQYF
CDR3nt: TGCGCCAGCAGTCTTAGCGGGGGGGTGCAAGATACGCAGTATTTT

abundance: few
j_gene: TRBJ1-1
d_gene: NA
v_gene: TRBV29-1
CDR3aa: CSVRLGGTEAFF
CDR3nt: TGCAGCGTCCGCCTGGGGGGAACTGAAGCTTTCTTT

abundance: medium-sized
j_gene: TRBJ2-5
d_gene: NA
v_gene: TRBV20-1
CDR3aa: CALSGFQETQYF
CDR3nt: TGCGCTCTATCCGGGTTCCAAGAGACCCAGTACTTC

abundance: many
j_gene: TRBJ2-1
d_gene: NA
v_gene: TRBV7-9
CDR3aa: CASQGRGKENNEQFF
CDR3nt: TGTGCCAGCCAAGGGCGGGGTAAGGAGAACAATGAGCAGTTCTTC

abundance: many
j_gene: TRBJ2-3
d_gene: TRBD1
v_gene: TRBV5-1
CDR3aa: CASSSRQGGPTDTQYF
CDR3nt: TGCGCCAGCAGCTCGAGACAGGGTGGGCCCACAGATACGCAGTATTTC

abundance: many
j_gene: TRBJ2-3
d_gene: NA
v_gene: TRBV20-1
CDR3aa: CSARGDSTDTQYF
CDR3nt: TGCAGTGCTAGAGGAGACAGCACAGATACGCAGTATTTT

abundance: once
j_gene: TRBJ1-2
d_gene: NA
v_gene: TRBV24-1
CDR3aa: CATSDPKRTRSGYTF
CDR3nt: TGTGCCACCAGTGACCCGAAGAGGACAAGAAGTGGCTACACCTTT

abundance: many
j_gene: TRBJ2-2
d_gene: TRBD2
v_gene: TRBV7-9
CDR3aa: CASSFGLAGGTGELFF
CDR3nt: TGTGCCAGCAGCTTCGGACTAGCGGGGGGGACCGGGGAGCTGTTTTTT

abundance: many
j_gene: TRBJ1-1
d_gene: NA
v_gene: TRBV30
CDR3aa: CAWSVHLGPEAFF
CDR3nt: TGTGCCTGGAGTGTACACCTGGGACCTGAAGCTTTCTTT

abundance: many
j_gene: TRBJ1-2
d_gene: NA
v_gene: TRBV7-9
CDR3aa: CASSLERGGYTF
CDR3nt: TGTGCCAGCAGCTTAGAAAGGGGTGGCTACACCTTC

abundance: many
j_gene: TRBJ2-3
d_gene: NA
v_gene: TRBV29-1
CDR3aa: CSVDRATALTDTQYF
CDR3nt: TGCAGCGTTGATAGGGCTACCGCGCTCACAGATACGCAGTATTTT

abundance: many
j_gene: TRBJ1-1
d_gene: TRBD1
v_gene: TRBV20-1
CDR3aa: CSAYGTENTEAFF
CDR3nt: TGCAGTGCTTACGGGACAGAGAACACTGAAGCTTTCTTT

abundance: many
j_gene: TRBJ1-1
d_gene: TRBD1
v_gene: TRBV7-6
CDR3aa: CASSQGQVNTEAFF
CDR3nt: TGTGCCAGCAGCCAGGGACAGGTGAACACTGAAGCTTTCTTT

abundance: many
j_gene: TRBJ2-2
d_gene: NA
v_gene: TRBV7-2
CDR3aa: CASSFGGATNTGELFF
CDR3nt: TGTGCCAGCAGCTTCGGCGGGGCTACGAACACCGGGGAGCTGTTTTTT

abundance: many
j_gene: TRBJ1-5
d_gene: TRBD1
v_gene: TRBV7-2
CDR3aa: CASSLTGGSGNQPQHF
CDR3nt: TGTGCCAGCAGCTTGACAGGGGGCTCCGGCAATCAGCCCCAGCATTTT

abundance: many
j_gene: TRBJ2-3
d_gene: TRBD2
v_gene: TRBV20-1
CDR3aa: CSAGGTSGPSSTDTQYF
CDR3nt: TGCAGTGCTGGGGGGACTAGCGGGCCGTCTTCCACAGATACGCAGTATTTT

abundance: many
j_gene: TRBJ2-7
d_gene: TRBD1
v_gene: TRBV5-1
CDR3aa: CASSLGTGSLGEQYF
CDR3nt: TGCGCCAGCAGCTTGGGGACAGGGTCATTGGGAGAGCAGTACTTC

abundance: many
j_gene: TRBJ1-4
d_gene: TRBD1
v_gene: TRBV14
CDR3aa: CASSLRQGLNEKLFF
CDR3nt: TGTGCCAGCAGCCTACGACAGGGCCTTAATGAAAAACTGTTTTTT

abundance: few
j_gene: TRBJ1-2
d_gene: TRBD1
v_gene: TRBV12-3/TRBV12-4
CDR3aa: CASSRTGENF
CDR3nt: TGTGCCAGCAGCCGGACAGGGGAAAATTTC

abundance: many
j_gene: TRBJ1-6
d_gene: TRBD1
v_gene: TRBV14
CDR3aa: CASSQGGDRGDSPLHF
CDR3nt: TGTGCCAGCAGCCAAGGTGGGGACAGGGGTGATTCACCCCTCCACTTT

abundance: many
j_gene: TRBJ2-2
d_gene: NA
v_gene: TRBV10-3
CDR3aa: CAISDPRVITGELFF
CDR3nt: TGTGCCATCAGTGACCCCCGGGTGATCACCGGGGAGCTGTTTTTT

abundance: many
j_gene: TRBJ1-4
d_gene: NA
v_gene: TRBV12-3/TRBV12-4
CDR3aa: CASSLGLPGEKLFF
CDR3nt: TGTGCCAGCAGTTTAGGACTGCCGGGGGAAAAACTGTTTTTT

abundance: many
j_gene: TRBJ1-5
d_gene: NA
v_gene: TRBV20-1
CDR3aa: CSARVYGTSNQPQHF
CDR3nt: TGCAGTGCTAGAGTTTATGGCACTAGCAATCAGCCCCAGCATTTT

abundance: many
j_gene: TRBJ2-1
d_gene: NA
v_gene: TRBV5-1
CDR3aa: CASSLEVATNEQFF
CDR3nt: TGCGCCAGCAGCTTGGAGGTAGCGACCAATGAGCAGTTCTTC

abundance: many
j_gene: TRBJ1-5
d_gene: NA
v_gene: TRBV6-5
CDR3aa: CASSYRDNQPQHF
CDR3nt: TGTGCCAGCAGTTACAGGGACAATCAGCCCCAGCATTTT

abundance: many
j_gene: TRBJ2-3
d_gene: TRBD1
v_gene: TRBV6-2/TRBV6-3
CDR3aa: CASSYPNGQGRITDTQYF
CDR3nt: TGTGCCAGCAGTTACCCCAATGGACAGGGTCGTATAACAGATACGCAGTATTTT

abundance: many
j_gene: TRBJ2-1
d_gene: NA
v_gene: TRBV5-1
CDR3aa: CASSLGSTSSSRDEQFF
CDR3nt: TGCGCCAGCAGCTTGGGGTCGACTAGTTCGAGTCGGGATGAGCAGTTCTTC

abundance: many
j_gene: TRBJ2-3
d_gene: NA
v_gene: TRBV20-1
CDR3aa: CSASRRELTDTQYF
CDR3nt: TGCAGTGCTAGTAGGCGGGAACTCACAGATACGCAGTATTTT

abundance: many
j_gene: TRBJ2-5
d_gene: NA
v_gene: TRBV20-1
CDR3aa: CSAPKDGQGSGAQYF
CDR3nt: TGCAGTGCTCCGAAGGACGGACAGGGCAGCGGGGCCCAGTACTTC

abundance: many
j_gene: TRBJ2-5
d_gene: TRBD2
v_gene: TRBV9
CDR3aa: CASSVGTGGPRETQYF
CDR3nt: TGTGCCAGCAGCGTAGGAACGGGGGGGCCTAGGGAGACCCAGTACTTC

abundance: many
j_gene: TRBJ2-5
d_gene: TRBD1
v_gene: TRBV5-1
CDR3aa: CASSHGTAQETQYF
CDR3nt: TGCGCCAGCAGCCACGGGACAGCCCAAGAGACCCAGTACTTC

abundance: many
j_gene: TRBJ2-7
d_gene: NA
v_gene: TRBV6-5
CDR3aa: CASSPPDGYEQYF
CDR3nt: TGTGCCAGCAGCCCCCCGGACGGCTACGAGCAGTACTTC

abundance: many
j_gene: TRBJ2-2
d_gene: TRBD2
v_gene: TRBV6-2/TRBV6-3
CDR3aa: CASSYSQREGGGELFF
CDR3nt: TGTGCCAGCAGTTACTCGCAGCGGGAGGGAGGCGGGGAGCTGTTTTTT

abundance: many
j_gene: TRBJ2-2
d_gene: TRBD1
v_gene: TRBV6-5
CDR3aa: CASSPRGQHTGELFF
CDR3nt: TGTGCCAGCAGTCCCAGGGGACAGCACACCGGGGAGCTGTTTTTT

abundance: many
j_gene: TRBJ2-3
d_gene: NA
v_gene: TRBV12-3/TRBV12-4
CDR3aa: CASSVKDTQYF
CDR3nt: TGTGCCAGCAGTGTAAAGGATACGCAGTATTTT

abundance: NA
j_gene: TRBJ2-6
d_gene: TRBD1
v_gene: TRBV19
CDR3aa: CASSRSGTGDFHSGANVLTF
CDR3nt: TGTGCCAGTAGTAGATCCGGGACAGGGGACTTCCACTCTGGGGCCAACGTCCTGACTTTC

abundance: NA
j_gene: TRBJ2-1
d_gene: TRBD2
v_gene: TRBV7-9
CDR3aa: CASSPWLAGLNEQFF
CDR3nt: TGTGCCAGCAGCCCCTGGCTAGCGGGATTAAATGAGCAGTTCTTC

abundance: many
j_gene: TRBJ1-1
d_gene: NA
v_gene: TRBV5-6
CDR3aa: CASSSPGGVRGTEAFF
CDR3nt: TGTGCCAGCAGCTCCCCTGGGGGGGTTAGGGGGACTGAAGCTTTCTTT

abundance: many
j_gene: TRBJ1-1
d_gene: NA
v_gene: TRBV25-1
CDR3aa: CASSNPGEGGIAEAFF
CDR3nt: TGTGCCAGCAGTAACCCGGGGGAGGGGGGTATCGCTGAAGCTTTCTTT

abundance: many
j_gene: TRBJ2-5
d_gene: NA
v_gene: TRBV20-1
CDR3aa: CSARESGWETQYF
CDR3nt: TGCAGTGCTAGAGAGTCAGGGTGGGAGACCCAGTACTTC

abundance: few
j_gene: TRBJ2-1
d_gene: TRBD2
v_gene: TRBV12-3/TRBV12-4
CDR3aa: CASSLDAGVYNEQFF
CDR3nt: TGTGCCAGCAGTTTAGACGCGGGAGTTTACAATGAGCAGTTCTTC

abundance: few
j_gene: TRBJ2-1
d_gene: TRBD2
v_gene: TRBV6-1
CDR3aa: CASSMAGGVAYNEQFF
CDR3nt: TGTGCCAGCAGTATGGCGGGGGGGGTCGCCTACAATGAGCAGTTCTTC

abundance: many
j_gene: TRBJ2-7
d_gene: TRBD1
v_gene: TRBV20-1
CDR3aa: CSAIPHDRDYEQYF
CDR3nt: TGCAGTGCTATACCGCACGACAGGGACTACGAGCAGTACTTC

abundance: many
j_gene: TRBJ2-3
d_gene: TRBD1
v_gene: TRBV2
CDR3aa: CASSFPGQGADTQYF
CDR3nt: TGTGCCAGCAGTTTTCCGGGACAGGGAGCAGATACGCAGTATTTT

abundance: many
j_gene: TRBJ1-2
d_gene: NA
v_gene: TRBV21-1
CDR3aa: CASSKRRDRGLPGIDYGYTF
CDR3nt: TGTGCCAGCAGCAAACGGAGAGACAGGGGGCTCCCCGGGATCGACTATGGCTACACCTTC

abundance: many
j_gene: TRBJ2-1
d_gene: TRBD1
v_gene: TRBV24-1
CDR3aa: CATSDRAGTGGRNEQFF
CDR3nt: TGTGCCACCAGTGACCGAGCCGGGACAGGGGGTCGCAATGAGCAGTTCTTC

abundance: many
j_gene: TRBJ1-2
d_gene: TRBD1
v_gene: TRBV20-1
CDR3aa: CSARKNGQGGGYTF
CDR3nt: TGCAGTGCTAGAAAAAACGGCCAGGGGGGTGGCTACACCTTC

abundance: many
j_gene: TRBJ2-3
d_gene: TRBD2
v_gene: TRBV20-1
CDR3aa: CSASRGGSGVGDTQYF
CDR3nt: TGCAGTGCTAGTCGGGGTGGTAGCGGGGTAGGAGATACGCAGTATTTT

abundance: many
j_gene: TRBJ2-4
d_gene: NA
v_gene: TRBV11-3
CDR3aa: CASSGGGRGAKNIQYF
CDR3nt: TGTGCCAGCAGCGGAGGGGGAAGAGGAGCCAAAAACATTCAGTACTTC

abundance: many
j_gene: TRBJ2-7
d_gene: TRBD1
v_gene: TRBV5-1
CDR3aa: CASSVTGGFEQYF
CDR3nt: TGCGCCAGCAGCGTGACAGGGGGCTTCGAGCAGTACTTC

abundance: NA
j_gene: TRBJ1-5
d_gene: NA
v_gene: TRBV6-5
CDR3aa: CASSYSRAGNQPQHF
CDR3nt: TGTGCCAGCAGTTACTCGAGGGCCGGCAATCAGCCCCAGCATTTT

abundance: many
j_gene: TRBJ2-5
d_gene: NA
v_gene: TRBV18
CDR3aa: CASSVRDGRQETQYF
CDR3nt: TGTGCCAGCTCGGTTCGGGACGGCCGCCAAGAGACCCAGTACTTC

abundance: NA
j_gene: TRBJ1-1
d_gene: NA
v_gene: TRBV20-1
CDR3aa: CSARDGDTLTTEAFF
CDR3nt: TGCAGTGCTAGAGATGGGGACACTCTAACAACTGAAGCTTTCTTT

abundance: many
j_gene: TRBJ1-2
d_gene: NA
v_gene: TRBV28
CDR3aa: CASSLSWGPGYTF
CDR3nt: TGTGCCAGCAGTTTATCATGGGGCCCCGGCTACACCTTC

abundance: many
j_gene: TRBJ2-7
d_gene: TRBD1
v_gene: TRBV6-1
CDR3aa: CASSEVWTGPSVEQYF
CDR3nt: TGTGCCAGCAGTGAAGTCTGGACAGGGCCTTCGGTCGAGCAGTACTTC

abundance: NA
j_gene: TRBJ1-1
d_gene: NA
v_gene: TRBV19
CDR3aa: CASSIEAMNTEAFF
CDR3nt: TGTGCCAGTAGTATTGAAGCAATGAACACTGAAGCTTTCTTT